The clone carrying this TCR beta chain was counted ten times or more. Its antigen is undetermined. The germline V and J ends were trimmed by 5 bases and 6 bases, with 14 bases remaining between them. The CDR3 has 13 residues. Germline V gene lookup returns CDR1 SGHTA and CDR2 FQGTGA. This sample is drawn from a study of Graves' ophthalmopathy and Graves' hyperthyroidism. Having ophthalmopathy, the donors showed moderate-to-severe activity, CAS ≥3 and NOSPECS ≥4, with disease lasting under 3 months. Exclusion criteria comprised other autoimmune diseases, uncontrolled infections, pregnancy or lactation in patients. Study-wide findings and caveats: Detected in blood as well were most expanded thyroid clonotypes with frequency above 0.001. Ophthalmopathy progression was predicted with 70% to 71% sensitivity and roughly 72% specificity.

Amplification of the TCR beta CDR3 regions used RNA transcripts (as template). First-round RT-PCR used HTBI primers; second-round multiplex PCR followed. TCRdb called the multiplex PCR reads again in MiXCR, with one record for every CDR3 protein. The repertoire holds over 650,000 distinct CDR3 sequences, with 35% to 45% as singletons. This receptor was obtained from an adult man with Graves' ophthalmopathy. Sequencing used peripheral blood. V and J are TRBV7-3 and TRBJ2-7; tentatively, D is TRBD2 (5 bases). The CDR3 sequence: CASSLAARGEQYF. The CDR3 nucleotides read TGTGCCAGCAGCCTCGCAGCCCGGGGCGAGCAGTACTTC.